These 14 T cell receptor beta chains were all obtained from the same sample, sequenced in a study of T cell responses to AZD1222 COVID-19 vaccine. Only in-frame clones appear in the TCRdb table, and some are missing; sequencing was by immunoSEQ multiplex PCR. The profile covers 92,000 or so clones, with approximately 90% appearing a single time and roughly 1.5% taken by the ten largest. Material: peripheral blood, obtained on day 0 of AZD1222 vaccination. The receptors here all came from an adult in good health.

The rearrangement joins TRBV19 to TRBJ1-2, with a possible D match to TRBD1 (5 bases). Per the germline V gene, CDR1 is LNHDA and CDR2 is SQIVND (reference sequence). The CDR3 is 12 amino acids. Trimming removed 5 bases at V and 8 bases at J, with 12 bases between. The CDR3 protein is CASSDVQGGYTF. The CDR3 DNA sequence: TGTGCCAGTAGTGATGTTCAGGGAGGCTACACCTTC. Full variable domain (missing parts from reference TRBV19 and TRBJ1-2): DGGITQSPKYLFRKEGQNVTLSCEQNLNHDAMYWYRQDPGQGLRLIYYSQIVNDFQKGDIAEGYSVSREKKESFPLTVTSAQKNPTAFYLCASSDVQGGYTFGSGTRLTVV.

This chain uses TRBV3-1 (or the pseudogene TRBV3-2) with TRBJ2-2, with D unresolved. CDR1 LGHDT and CDR2 YNNKEL come from the germline V gene (reference sequence). Trimming removed 1 base at V and 6 bases at J, with 3 bases between. The CDR3 is made up of 12 amino acids. The CDR3 region has the DNA TGTGCCAGCAGCCAAGCTCCCGGGGAGCTGTTTTTT. This encodes CASSQAPGELFF.

The chain joins TRBV6-5 to TRBJ1-2; 8 bases are a match to TRBD1. The germline V gene has CDR1 MNHEY and CDR2 SVGAGI. The V segment lost 5 bases and the J segment 2 bases; nucleotides outside the gene matches: 1. The CDR3 is made up of 13 amino acids. The CDR3 bases are TGTGCCAGCAGTCGGACAGGGAACTATGGCTACACCTTC. Translation: CASSRTGNYGYTF.

The J gene is TRBJ2-7, the V gene TRBV6-1; D is unresolved. CDR3 length equals 14 residues. V shed 0 bases and J shed 4 bases, with 10 bases lying between them. Germline CDR1 is MNHNS and CDR2 is SASEGT. The CDR3 sequence is CASSEAPVDYEQYF. Written as DNA, the CDR3 is TGTGCCAGCAGTGAAGCCCCCGTGGATTACGAGCAGTACTTC.

V is TRBV6-5 and J is TRBJ1-1; D may be TRBD1 (6 bases). V lost 5 bases to trimming and J lost 4 bases, with 14 bases between them. The CDR3 is made up of 14 amino acids. Germline V gene data show CDR1 as MNHEY and CDR2 as SVGAGI. CDR3 DNA sequence: TGTGCCAGCAGTACTATTATAGGGGGCACTGAAGCTTTCTTT. It specifies CASSTIIGGTEAFF.

V usage is TRBV3-1 (or the pseudogene TRBV3-2) and J usage is TRBJ1-1; D ambiguous. Germline V gives CDR1 LGHDT, CDR2 YNNKEL (reference sequence). CDR3 length: 14 residues. Trimming shortened V by 7 bases and J by 4 bases, and 16 bases separated the two germline ends. CDR3 sequence (DNA): TGTGCCAGCAACGAACGGGGAGACGGCACTGAAGCTTTCTTT. Encoded protein: CASNERGDGTEAFF.

The chain combines TRBV9 with TRBJ2-7, with TRBD1 as a possible D gene (6 bases). Germline loops: CDR1 SGDLS, CDR2 YYNGEE. The CDR3 is 15 amino acids. V dropped 3 bases and J dropped 0 bases, with 13 bases sitting between them. This CDR3 reads CASSEGTSYSYEQYF. The CDR3 DNA reads as TGTGCCAGCAGCGAGGGGACATCCTACTCCTACGAGCAGTACTTC.

This clone was seen only a few times. The chain combines TRBV7-9 with TRBJ2-7, with D possibly matching TRBD1 (6 bases). Trimming took 1 base from V and 0 from J, leaving 10 bases between them. CDR3 length: 15 amino acids. The germline gives CDR1 SEHNR, CDR2 FQNEAQ (reference sequence). For the CDR3, the DNA is TGTGCCAGCAGCTTAGGTCCGGGACACTCCTACGAGCAGTACTTC. It is translated as CASSLGPGHSYEQYF.

The V call is TRBV7-2, the J call TRBJ2-1, with a tentative D call TRBD2 (6 bases). Trimming left V 7 bases short and J 0 bases short, with 16 bases between. Looked up from germline, CDR1 is SGHTA and CDR2 is FQGNSA. This CDR3 has 16 amino acids. CDR3 sequence reads: CASTSGVTSSYNEQFF. The CDR3 DNA is TGTGCCAGCACCTCGGGGGTTACTAGCTCCTACAATGAGCAGTTCTTC.

The CDR3 region is CASSRGGPNWGTNEKLFF. CDR3 nucleotide sequence: TGTGCCAGCAGTCGCGGGGGTCCAAACTGGGGGACTAATGAAAAACTGTTTTTT. This chain uses TRBV6-4 with TRBJ1-4; tentatively, D is TRBD1 (5 bases). With 5 bases removed from V and 2 bases from J, the gap between germline ends came to 21 bases. CDR1 is MRHNA, CDR2 SNTAGT, per germline. There are 18 residues in the CDR3.

The V gene is TRBV2, the J gene TRBJ1-2, with 8 nucleotides matching TRBD1. Germline V gene lookup returns CDR1 SNHLY and CDR2 FYNNEI. V gave up 3 bases and J gave up 5 bases; unmatched junction bases: 8. The CDR3 runs 15 residues. The chain's CDR3 is CASSERIGQGYGYTF. CDR3 in DNA: TGTGCCAGCAGTGAGAGGATCGGACAGGGTTATGGCTACACCTTC.

The V gene is TRBV4-2, the J gene TRBJ2-5; 8 nucleotides line up with TRBD2. Trimming took 4 bases from V and 4 from J; bases not matched to a gene: 5. The CDR3 runs 14 residues. Germline values: CDR1 LGHNA, CDR2 YNFKEQ. DNA of the CDR3: TGTGCCAGCAGCCCTAAGAGCGGGGGAGAGACCCAGTACTTC. Its translation: CASSPKSGGETQYF.

The chain combines TRBV15 with TRBJ1-2; D gene ambiguous. The germline V gene has CDR1 LNHNV and CDR2 YYDKDF (reference sequence). Trimming removed 0 bases at V and 4 bases at J, with 18 bases between. This CDR3 is built from 17 residues. Written as DNA, the CDR3 is TGTGCCACCAGCAGAGATCTTTGGGAAGAATCTGGCTATGGCTACACCTTC. Translating it yields CATSRDLWEESGYGYTF.

The chain is built from TRBV2 and TRBJ1-2, with TRBD1 matching 7 bases. Germline V gives CDR1 SNHLY, CDR2 FYNNEI. The length of the CDR3 is 14 residues. V shed 4 bases and J 2 bases; nucleotides not matched to a gene: 4. The CDR3 sequence is CASSVQGGNYGYTF. The CDR3 DNA reads as TGTGCCAGCAGTGTGCAGGGGGGGAACTATGGCTACACCTTC. The whole variable domain, remainder taken from reference TRBV2 and TRBJ1-2, is EPEVTQTPSHQVTQMGQEVILRCVPISNHLYFYWYRQILGQKVEFLVSFYNNEISEKSEIFDDQFSVERPDGSNFTLKIRSTKLEDSAMYFCASSVQGGNYGYTFGSGTRLTVV.